This T cell receptor (beta chain) came from a study of blood T cells in healthy people across ages. Points from the study as a whole: Estimated diversity across one million T cells was deemed an underestimate.

CDR1 and CDR2 (germline): MDHEN, SYDVKM. The CDR3 runs 14 residues. V was pared by 6 bases and J by 5 bases, with 16 bases between. Comments on this clonotype: What it recognizes is unknown.

PCR was performed a second time for about 7 to 11 cycles using a sample-barcoded 5' primer and a J-beta primer mix. TCRdb called the 5' RACE reads again in MiXCR, with one record for every CDR3 protein. Seen here are hundreds of thousands of distinct CDR3 sequences, around 25% observed once, and the top ten hold approximately 2.9%. The sample was also reused in another study, on T cells of mothers and their children.

The sequence derives from a boy aged 5-17 years in good health. V is TRBV28 and J is TRBJ1-1; D not resolved. Sequenced: blood. CDR3 coding DNA: TGTGCCAGCAGCCAACTCTTCGGAAGGACTGAAGCTTTCTTT. It translates to CASSQLFGRTEAFF. Drawing the rest from reference TRBV28 and TRBJ1-1, the complete variable domain is DVKVTQSSRYLVKRTGEKVFLECVQDMDHENMFWYRQDPGLGLRLIYFSYDVKMKEKGDIPEGYSVSREKKERFSLILESASTNQTSMYLCASSQLFGRTEAFFGQGTRLTVV.